This T cell receptor beta chain was recovered during a study of T-cell reconstitution after alpha-beta-depleted transplantation in children. Unique molecular identifiers were incorporated into the prepared TCRbeta library. TCRdb used MiXCR to reprocess the PCR reads, holding one entry per CDR3 protein. The table includes about 90,000 distinct CDR3 sequences, roughly 8.4% detected once. The J segment lost 6 bases and the V segment lost 6 bases, leaving 8 bases of the junction unmatched. This CDR3 contains 14 residues. This clonotype was counted many times. The receptor was derived from a human donor who donated a stem cell graft to a child with congenital amegakaryocytic thrombocytopenia. The V and J genes are TRBV12-3 or TRBV12-4 and TRBJ1-1; 9 nucleotides line up with TRBD1. The sample consisted of PBMCs from the stem cell graft donor, taken from the stem cell graft. The DNA of the CDR3 is TGTGCCAGCAGCCCTGGACAGGGGTTCGCTGAAGCTTTCTTT. Translated, it gives CASSPGQGFAEAFF.